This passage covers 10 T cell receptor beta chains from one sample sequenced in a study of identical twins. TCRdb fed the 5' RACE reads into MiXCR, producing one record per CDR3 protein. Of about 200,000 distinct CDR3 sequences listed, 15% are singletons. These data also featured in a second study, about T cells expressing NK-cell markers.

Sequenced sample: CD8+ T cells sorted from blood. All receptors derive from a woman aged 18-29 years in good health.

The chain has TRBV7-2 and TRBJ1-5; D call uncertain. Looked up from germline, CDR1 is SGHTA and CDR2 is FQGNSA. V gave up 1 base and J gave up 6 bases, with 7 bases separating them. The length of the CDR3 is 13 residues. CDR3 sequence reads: CASSLEVGQPQHF. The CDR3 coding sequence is TGTGCCAGCAGCTTAGAGGTGGGTCAGCCCCAGCATTTT. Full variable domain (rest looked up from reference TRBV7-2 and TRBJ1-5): GAGVSQSPSNKVTEKGKDVELRCDPISGHTALYWYRQSLGQGLEFLIYFQGNSAPDKSGLPSDRFSAERTGGSVSTLTIQRTQQEDSAVYLCASSLEVGQPQHFGDGTRLSIL.

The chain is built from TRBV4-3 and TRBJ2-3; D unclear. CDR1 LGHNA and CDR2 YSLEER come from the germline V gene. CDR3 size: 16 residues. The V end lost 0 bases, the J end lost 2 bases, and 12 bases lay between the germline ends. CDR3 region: CASSQDIAVVTDTQYF. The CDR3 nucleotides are TGCGCCAGCAGCCAAGATATTGCGGTAGTCACAGATACGCAGTATTTT.

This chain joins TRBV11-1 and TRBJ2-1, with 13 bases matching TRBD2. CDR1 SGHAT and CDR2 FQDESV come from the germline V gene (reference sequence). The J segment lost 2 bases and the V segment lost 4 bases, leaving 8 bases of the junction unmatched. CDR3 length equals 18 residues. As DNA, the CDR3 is TGTGCCAGCAGCTCTGCCGGGACTAGCGGGACCACCTACAATGAGCAGTTCTTC. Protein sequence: CASSSAGTSGTTYNEQFF. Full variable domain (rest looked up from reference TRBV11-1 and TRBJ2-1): EAEVAQSPRYKITEKSQAVAFWCDPISGHATLYWYRQILGQGPELLVQFQDESVVDDSQLPKDRFSAERLKGVDSTLKIQPAELGDSAMYLCASSSAGTSGTTYNEQFFGPGTRLTVL.

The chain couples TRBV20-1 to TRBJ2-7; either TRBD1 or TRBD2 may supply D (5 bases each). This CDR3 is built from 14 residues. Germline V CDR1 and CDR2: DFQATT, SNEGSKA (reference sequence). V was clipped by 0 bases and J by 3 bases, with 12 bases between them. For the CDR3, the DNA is TGCAGTGCTAGAGATGGGACCACCTTCTACGAGCAGTACTTC. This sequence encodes CSARDGTTFYEQYF.

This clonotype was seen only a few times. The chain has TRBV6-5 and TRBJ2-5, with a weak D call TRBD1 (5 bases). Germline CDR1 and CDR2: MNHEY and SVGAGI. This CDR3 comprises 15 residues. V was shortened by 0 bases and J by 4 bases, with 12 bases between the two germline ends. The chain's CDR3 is CASSYSLGPVETQYF. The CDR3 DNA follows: TGTGCCAGCAGTTACTCGCTGGGGCCGGTAGAGACCCAGTACTTC.

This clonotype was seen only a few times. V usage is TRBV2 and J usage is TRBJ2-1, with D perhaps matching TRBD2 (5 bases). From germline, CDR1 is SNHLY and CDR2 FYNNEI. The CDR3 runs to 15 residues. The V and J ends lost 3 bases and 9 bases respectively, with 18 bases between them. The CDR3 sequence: CASSDLGLLRGEQFF. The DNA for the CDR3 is TGTGCCAGCAGTGACCTTGGACTCCTTCGGGGTGAGCAGTTCTTC. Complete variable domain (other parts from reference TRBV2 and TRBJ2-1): EPEVTQTPSHQVTQMGQEVILRCVPISNHLYFYWYRQILGQKVEFLVSFYNNEISEKSEIFDDQFSVERPDGSNFTLKIRSTKLEDSAMYFCASSDLGLLRGEQFFGPGTRLTVL.

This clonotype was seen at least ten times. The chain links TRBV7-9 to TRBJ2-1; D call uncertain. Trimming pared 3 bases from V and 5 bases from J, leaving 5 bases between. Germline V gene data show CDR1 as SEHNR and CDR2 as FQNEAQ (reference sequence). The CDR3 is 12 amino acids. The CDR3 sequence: CASSFGDNEQFF. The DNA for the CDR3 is TGTGCCAGCAGCTTTGGGGACAATGAGCAGTTCTTC. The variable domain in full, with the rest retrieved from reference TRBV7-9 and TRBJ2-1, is DTGVSQNPRHKITKRGQNVTFRCDPISEHNRLYWYRQTLGQGPEFLTYFQNEAQLEKSRLLSDRFSAERPKGSFSTLEIQRTEQGDSAMYLCASSFGDNEQFFGPGTRLTVL.

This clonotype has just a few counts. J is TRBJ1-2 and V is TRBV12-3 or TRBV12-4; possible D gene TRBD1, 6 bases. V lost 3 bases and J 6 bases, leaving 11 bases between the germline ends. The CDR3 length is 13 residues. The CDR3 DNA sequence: TGTGCCAGCAGTTTTAACAGGGCGGATGGCTACACCTTC. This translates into CASSFNRADGYTF.

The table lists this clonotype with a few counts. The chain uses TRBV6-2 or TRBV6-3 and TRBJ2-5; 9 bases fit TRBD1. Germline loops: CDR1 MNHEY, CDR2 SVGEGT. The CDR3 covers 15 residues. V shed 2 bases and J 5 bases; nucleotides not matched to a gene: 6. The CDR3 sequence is CASSYGTGTGETQYF. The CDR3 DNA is TGTGCCAGCAGTTACGGGACCGGGACAGGGGAGACCCAGTACTTC.

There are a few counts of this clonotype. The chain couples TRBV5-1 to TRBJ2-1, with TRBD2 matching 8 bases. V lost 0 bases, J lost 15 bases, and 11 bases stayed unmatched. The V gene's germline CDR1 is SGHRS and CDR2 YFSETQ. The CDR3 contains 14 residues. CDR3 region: CASSLAARRGETFF. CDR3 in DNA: TGCGCCAGCAGCTTGGCCGCAAGGCGGGGGGAAACGTTCTTC.